This paragraph reports one T cell receptor beta chain. No antigen is known for it. Some clones are missing from TCRdb's copy, which holds only in-frame ones; the method was immunoSEQ multiplex PCR. The top ten hold approximately 1.5% of the sample, which has approximately 120,000 clones, roughly 95% seen once. Among the 120 subjects of the validation cohort, separate from the approximately 660-subject first cohort, were the donors. The CDR3 consists of 14 residues. Trimming cost V 0 bases and J 7 bases, with 13 bases left between them. The germline V gene encodes CDR1 KGHSH and CDR2 LQKENI. The record originates from a study of cytomegalovirus exposure and HLA in healthy donors. Study outcomes and limitations: Usually a TCR sequence was rare, but some public TCRs were found in many donors. In the 130 or so validation repertoires, a later analysis found that first-cohort TCR clusters tended to co-occur.

The TCR sequence derives from a man between 18 and 29 years old in good health and CMV-seronegative. This rearrangement joins TRBV18 to TRBJ2-7; D is unresolved. The source material was PBMCs. The CDR3 here is CASSPPELPWEQYF. The CDR3 DNA reads as TGTGCCAGCTCACCACCCGAGCTGCCCTGGGAGCAGTACTTC.